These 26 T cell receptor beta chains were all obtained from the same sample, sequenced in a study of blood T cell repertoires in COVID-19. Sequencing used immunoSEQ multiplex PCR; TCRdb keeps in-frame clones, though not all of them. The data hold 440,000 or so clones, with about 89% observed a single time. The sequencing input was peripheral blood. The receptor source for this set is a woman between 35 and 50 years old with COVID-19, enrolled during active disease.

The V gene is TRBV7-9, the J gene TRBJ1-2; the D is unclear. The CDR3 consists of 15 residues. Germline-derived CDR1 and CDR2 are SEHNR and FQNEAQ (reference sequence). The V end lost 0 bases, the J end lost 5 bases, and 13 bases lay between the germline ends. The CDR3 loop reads CASSLAAGDGYGYTF. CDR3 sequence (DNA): TGTGCCAGCAGCTTAGCGGCGGGTGACGGATATGGCTACACCTTC.

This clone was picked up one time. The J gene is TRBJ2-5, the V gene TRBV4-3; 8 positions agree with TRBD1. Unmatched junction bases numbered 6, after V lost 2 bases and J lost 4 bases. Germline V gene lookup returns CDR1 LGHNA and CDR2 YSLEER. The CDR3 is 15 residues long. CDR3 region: CASSQTGGTGETQYF. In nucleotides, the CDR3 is TGCGCCAGCAGCCAAACAGGGGGGACAGGAGAGACCCAGTACTTC.

CDR3 bases: TGTGCCAGCAGCCCCCAGCTAGGGGCAACTAATGAAAAACTGTTTTTT. Protein product: CASSPQLGATNEKLFF. This chain joins TRBV7-2 and TRBJ1-4; D possibly corresponds to TRBD1 (5 bases). The CDR3 is made up of 16 amino acids. Germline CDR1 is SGHTA and CDR2 is FQGNSA. The ends were cut back, 5 bases at V and 0 bases at J, with 13 bases in the middle. Variable domain in full (rest from reference TRBV7-2 and TRBJ1-4): GAGVSQSPSNKVTEKGKDVELRCDPISGHTALYWYRQSLGQGLEFLIYFQGNSAPDKSGLPSDRFSAERTGGSVSTLTIQRTQQEDSAVYLCASSPQLGATNEKLFFGSGTQLSVL.

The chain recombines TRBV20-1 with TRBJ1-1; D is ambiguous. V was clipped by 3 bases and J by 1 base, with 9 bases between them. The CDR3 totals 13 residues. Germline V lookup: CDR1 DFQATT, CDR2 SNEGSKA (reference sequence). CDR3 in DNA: TGCAGTGCTAGTTTCCGGGGGAACACTGAAGCTTTCTTT. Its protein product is CSASFRGNTEAFF.

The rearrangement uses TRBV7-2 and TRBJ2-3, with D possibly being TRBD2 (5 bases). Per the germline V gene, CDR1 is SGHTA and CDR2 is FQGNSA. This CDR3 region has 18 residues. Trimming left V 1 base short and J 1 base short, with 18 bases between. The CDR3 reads CASSLVAGISPGTDTQYF. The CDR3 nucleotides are TGTGCCAGCAGCTTAGTGGCGGGCATTTCGCCCGGCACAGATACGCAGTATTTT.

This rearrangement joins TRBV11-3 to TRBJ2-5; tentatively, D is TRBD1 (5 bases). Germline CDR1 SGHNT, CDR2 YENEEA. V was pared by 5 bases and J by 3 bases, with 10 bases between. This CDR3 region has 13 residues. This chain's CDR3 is CASSPGPKETQYF. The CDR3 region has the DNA TGTGCCAGCAGCCCAGGGCCAAAAGAGACCCAGTACTTC.

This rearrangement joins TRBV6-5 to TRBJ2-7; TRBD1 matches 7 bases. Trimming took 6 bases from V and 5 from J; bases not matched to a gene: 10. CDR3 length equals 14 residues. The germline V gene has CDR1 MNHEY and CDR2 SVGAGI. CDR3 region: CASRPGQVSHEQYF. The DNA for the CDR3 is TGTGCCAGCAGACCCGGACAGGTTTCCCACGAGCAGTACTTC.

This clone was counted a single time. In nucleotides, the CDR3 is TGCGCCAGCAGCTCAGACAGGGTTCAGCCCCAGCATTTT. It yields the protein CASSSDRVQPQHF. V gene TRBV4-1 combines with J gene TRBJ1-5, with TRBD1 matching 7 bases. J was trimmed by 6 bases and V by 5 bases; bases with no gene match: 4. The CDR3 loop spans 13 amino acids. The germline V gene has CDR1 MGHRA and CDR2 YSYEKL.

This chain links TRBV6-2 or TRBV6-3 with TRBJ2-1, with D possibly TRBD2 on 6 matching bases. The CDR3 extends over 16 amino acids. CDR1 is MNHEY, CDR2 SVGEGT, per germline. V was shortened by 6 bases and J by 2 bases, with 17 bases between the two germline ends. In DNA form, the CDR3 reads TGTGCCAGCAGCCGCCCTAGGGGCGGGGCCTACAATGAGCAGTTCTTC. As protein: CASSRPRGGAYNEQFF.

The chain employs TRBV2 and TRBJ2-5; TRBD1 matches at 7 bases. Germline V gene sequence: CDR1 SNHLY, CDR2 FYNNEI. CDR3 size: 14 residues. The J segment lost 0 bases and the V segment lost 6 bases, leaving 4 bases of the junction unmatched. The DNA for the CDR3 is TGTGCCAGCAGCAGGGGACAGTACCAAGAGACCCAGTACTTC. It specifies CASSRGQYQETQYF.

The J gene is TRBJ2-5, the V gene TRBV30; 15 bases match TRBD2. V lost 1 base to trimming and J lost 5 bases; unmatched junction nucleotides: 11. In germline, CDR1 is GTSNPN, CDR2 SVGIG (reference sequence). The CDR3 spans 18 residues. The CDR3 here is CAWSEGLAGGPGGETQYF. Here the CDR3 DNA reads TGTGCCTGGAGTGAGGGACTAGCGGGAGGCCCTGGGGGGGAGACCCAGTACTTC.

Here the CDR3 reads CASSLGTLSEAFF. CDR3 nucleotides: TGCGCCAGCAGCCTCGGGACTTTGTCTGAAGCTTTCTTT. This sequence joins TRBV5-1 and TRBJ1-1; weak D call: TRBD1 (5 bases). CDR3 length equals 13 residues. The germline CDR1 and CDR2 sequences are SGHRS and YFSETQ. Trimming took off 4 bases at V and 6 bases at J, with 13 bases between the two ends.

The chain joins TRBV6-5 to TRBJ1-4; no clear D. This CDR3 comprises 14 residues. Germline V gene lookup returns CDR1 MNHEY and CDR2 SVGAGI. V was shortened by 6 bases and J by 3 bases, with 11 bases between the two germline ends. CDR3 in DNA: TGTGCCAGCAGGAGGGAGCCCGCTAATGAAAAACTGTTTTTT. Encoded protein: CASRREPANEKLFF.

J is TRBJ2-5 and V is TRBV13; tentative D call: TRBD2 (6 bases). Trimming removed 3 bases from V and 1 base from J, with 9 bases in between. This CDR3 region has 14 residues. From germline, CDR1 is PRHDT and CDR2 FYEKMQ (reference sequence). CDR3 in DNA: TGTGCCAGCAGCTTTGGAGGGATCCAAGAGACCCAGTACTTC. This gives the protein CASSFGGIQETQYF.

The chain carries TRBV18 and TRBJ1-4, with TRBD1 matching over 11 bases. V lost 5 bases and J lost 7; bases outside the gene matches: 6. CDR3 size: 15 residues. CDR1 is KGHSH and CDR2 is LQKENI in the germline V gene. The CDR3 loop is CASSFPDRGLEKLFF. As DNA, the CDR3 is TGTGCCAGCTCATTTCCGGACAGGGGGCTTGAAAAACTGTTTTTT.

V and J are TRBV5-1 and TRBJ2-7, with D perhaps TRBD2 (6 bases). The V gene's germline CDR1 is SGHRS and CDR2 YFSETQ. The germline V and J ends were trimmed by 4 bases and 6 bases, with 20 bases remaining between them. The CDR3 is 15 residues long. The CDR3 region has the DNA TGCGCCAGCAGCGCATCGCCGGGGGAAGCGGGCGAGCAGTACTTC. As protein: CASSASPGEAGEQYF.

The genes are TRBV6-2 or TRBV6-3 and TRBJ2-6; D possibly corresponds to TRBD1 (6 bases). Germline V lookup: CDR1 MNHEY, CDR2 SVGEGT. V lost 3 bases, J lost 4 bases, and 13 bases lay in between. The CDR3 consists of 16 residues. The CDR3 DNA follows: TGTGCCAGCAGTTATGGACAGTTCCCAGGGGCCAACGTCCTGACTTTC. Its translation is CASSYGQFPGANVLTF.

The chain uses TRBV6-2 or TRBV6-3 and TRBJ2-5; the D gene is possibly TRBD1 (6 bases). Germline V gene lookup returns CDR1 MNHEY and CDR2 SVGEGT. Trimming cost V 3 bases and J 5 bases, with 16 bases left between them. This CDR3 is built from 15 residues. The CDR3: CASSYGGRVEETQYF. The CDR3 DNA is TGTGCCAGCAGTTATGGGGGCAGGGTGGAGGAGACCCAGTACTTC.

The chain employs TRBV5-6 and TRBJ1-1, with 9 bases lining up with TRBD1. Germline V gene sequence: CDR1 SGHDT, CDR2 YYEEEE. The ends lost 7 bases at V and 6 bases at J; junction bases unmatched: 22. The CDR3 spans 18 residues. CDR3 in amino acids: CASRRKMGQGDLGAEAFF. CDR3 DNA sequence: TGTGCCAGCCGTAGGAAGATGGGACAGGGAGATTTGGGTGCTGAAGCTTTCTTT.

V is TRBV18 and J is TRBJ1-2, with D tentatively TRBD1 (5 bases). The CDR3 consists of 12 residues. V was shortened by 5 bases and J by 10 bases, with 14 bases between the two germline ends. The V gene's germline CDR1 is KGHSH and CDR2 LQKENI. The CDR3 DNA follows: TGTGCCAGCTCAGAGGGACTGTCGGCCTACACCTTC. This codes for CASSEGLSAYTF.

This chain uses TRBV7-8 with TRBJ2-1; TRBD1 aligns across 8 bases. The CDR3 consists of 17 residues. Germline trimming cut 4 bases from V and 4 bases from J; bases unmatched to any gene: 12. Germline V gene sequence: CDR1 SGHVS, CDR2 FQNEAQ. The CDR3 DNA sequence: TGTGCCAGCAGCTCTGGACGGCTGACAGGGGAATACAATGAGCAGTTCTTC. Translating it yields CASSSGRLTGEYNEQFF.

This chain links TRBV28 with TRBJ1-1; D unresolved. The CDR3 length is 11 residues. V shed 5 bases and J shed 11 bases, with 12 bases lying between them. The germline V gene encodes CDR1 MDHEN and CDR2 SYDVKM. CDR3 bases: TGTGCCAGCAGTGAACGGGGTAGGGCTTTCTTT. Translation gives CASSERGRAFF.

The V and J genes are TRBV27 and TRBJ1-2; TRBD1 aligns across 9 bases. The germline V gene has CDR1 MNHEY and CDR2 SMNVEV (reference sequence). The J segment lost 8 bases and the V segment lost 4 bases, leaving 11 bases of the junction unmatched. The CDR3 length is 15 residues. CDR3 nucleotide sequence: TGTGCCAGCAGTTCCATCCCCCGGGACAGGGAAGGCTACACCTTC. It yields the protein CASSSIPRDREGYTF.

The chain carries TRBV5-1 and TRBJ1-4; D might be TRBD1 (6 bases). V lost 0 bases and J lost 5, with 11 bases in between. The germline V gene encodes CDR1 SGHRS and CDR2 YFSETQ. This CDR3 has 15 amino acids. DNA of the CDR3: TGCGCCAGCAGCTTGGGTACAGGGTTAAATGAAAAACTGTTTTTT. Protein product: CASSLGTGLNEKLFF.

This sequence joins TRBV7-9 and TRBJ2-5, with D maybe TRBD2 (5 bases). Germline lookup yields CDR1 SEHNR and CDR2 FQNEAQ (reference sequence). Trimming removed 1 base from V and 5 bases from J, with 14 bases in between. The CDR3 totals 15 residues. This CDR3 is CASSLEFPGTETQYF. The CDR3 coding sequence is TGTGCCAGCAGCTTAGAGTTCCCGGGAACGGAGACCCAGTACTTC.

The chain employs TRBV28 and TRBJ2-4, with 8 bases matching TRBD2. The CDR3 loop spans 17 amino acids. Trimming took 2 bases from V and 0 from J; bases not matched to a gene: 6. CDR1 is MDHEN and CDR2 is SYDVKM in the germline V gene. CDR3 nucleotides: TGTGCCAGCAGTTTAACTAGCGGCGCCCTAGCCAAAAACATTCAGTACTTC. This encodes CASSLTSGALAKNIQYF.